Given below is one T cell receptor beta chain in context. The target antigen is unknown. Germline assignment: CDR1 SGDLS and CDR2 YYNGEE. Between the trimmed V and J ends, which lost 5 bases and 2 bases, there was a span of 6 bases. The CDR3 contains 12 residues. This sample was included in a study of T cell responses to AZD1222 COVID-19 vaccine. Broader study findings: Spike-specific TCR repertoires showed rising breadth and depth after two AZD1222 doses.

TCRdb's table, derived via immunoSEQ multiplex PCR, lists solely in-frame clones and lacks some. This repertoire shows approximately 140,000 clones, around 88% found once; its top ten account for roughly 15%. Sequences were derived from peripheral blood, sampled on day 0 of AZD1222 vaccination. J is TRBJ2-3 and V is TRBV9; D unresolved. This sequence was found in an adult in good health. This CDR3 is CASSPNTDTQYF. Written as DNA, the CDR3 is TGTGCCAGCAGTCCCAACACAGATACGCAGTATTTT. Full variable domain (missing parts from reference TRBV9 and TRBJ2-3): DSGVTQTPKHLITATGQRVTLRCSPRSGDLSVYWYQQSLDQGLQFLIQYYNGEERAKGNILERFSAQQFPDLHSELNLSSLELGDSALYFCASSPNTDTQYFGPGTRLTVL.